The 22 T cell receptor beta chains below all came from one sample that was sequenced in a study of shared T cell receptors in the human thymus. Data came from immunoSEQ multiplex PCR; TCRdb stores just in-frame clones and leaves some out. The sample consists of over 450,000 clones, around 82% of them appearing once. These records were also assigned to another study, of human thymus T cells.

The sequencing input was thymocytes. These TCRs come from a boy under two years old with a congenital heart defect.

The rearrangement uses TRBV10-3 and TRBJ2-5; D remains ambiguous. Trimming left V 7 bases short and J 2 bases short, with 11 bases between. This CDR3 has 13 amino acids. Germline-derived CDR1 and CDR2 are ENHRY and SYGVKD. CDR3 loop: CAIMRKAQETQYF. CDR3 nucleotide sequence: TGTGCCATCATGAGGAAAGCGCAAGAGACCCAGTACTTC.

The V call is TRBV28, the J call TRBJ2-1, with 14 bases aligning to TRBD2. This CDR3 spans 18 amino acids. The junction had 13 bases not matched to a gene; V was cut back by 5 bases and J by 7 bases. Germline-derived CDR1 and CDR2 are MDHEN and SYDVKM. This CDR3 reads CASSTPPGTSGRGNEQFF. DNA for the CDR3: TGTGCCAGCAGTACCCCCCCCGGGACTAGCGGGAGAGGAAATGAGCAGTTCTTC.

The V call is TRBV5-4, the J call TRBJ2-4, with D possibly TRBD1 on 5 matching bases. The CDR3 contains 11 residues. Germline values: CDR1 SGHNT, CDR2 YYREEE (reference sequence). Trimming left V 2 bases short and J 9 bases short, with 6 bases between. CDR3 nucleotides: TGTGCCAGCAGCTTAAGGGGCATTCAGTACTTC. It is translated as CASSLRGIQYF.

This chain joins TRBV30 and TRBJ2-1; 8 bases fit TRBD2. Per the germline V gene, CDR1 is GTSNPN and CDR2 is SVGIG (reference sequence). The CDR3 has 16 residues. V trimming: 0 bases; J trimming: 7 bases; junction bases outside the gene matches: 11. The CDR3, as DNA: TGTGCCTGGAGTGTAGAAGGGACTAGGGTTTTAAATGAGCAGTTCTTC. As protein: CAWSVEGTRVLNEQFF.

The chain combines TRBV9 with TRBJ2-1, with TRBD2 matching 11 bases. This CDR3 is built from 15 residues. V gave up 4 bases and J gave up 4 bases; unmatched junction bases: 4. Germline CDR1 and CDR2: SGDLS and YYNGEE. The CDR3 loop is CASSPGLAEYNEQFF. The CDR3, as DNA: TGTGCCAGCAGCCCGGGACTAGCGGAGTACAATGAGCAGTTCTTC.

The chain links TRBV11-3 to TRBJ1-2; D perhaps matches TRBD1 (6 bases). Germline V gene lookup returns CDR1 SGHNT and CDR2 YENEEA. The CDR3 has 15 amino acids. The V and J ends lost 5 bases and 4 bases respectively, with 17 bases between them. The CDR3 bases are TGTGCCAGCAGCCTCGATAGGGGGTCACTCTATGGCTACACCTTC. It codes for CASSLDRGSLYGYTF.

The rearrangement uses TRBV7-3 and TRBJ2-3, with TRBD2 identical over 8 bases. The J segment lost 5 bases and the V segment lost 5 bases, leaving 18 bases of the junction unmatched. The germline CDR1 and CDR2 sequences are SGHTA and FQGTGA. The CDR3 loop spans 18 amino acids. In DNA form, the CDR3 reads TGTGCCAGCAGCCCACACGTCATCCAGCGGGAGCATGGAGATACGCAGTATTTT. Its protein is CASSPHVIQREHGDTQYF.

The chain is built from TRBV15 and TRBJ2-2; 10 bases match TRBD2. Germline V gene lookup returns CDR1 LNHNV and CDR2 YYDKDF (reference sequence). V was pared by 3 bases and J by 1 base, with 20 bases of the junction left unmatched. CDR3 size: 22 residues. The CDR3: CATSSPARDGRSSGRNTGELFF. CDR3 nucleotides: TGTGCCACCAGCAGCCCCGCCCGGGACGGACGTTCTAGCGGGAGGAACACCGGGGAGCTGTTTTTT.

The V gene is TRBV5-6, the J gene TRBJ2-1; possible D gene TRBD1, 7 bases. In germline, CDR1 is SGHDT, CDR2 YYEEEE. This CDR3 is built from 14 residues. Trimming left V 8 bases short and J 7 bases short, with 19 bases between. CDR3 nucleotide sequence: TGTGCCAGTACTAGGGGGCTGGGGAGGAATGAGCAGTTCTTC. Amino acid sequence: CASTRGLGRNEQFF.

This clone was observed once. Other DNA sequences in this sample translate to the same CDR3. V and J are TRBV6-4 and TRBJ2-7, with 13 positions matching TRBD2. CDR1 is MRHNA and CDR2 is SNTAGT in the germline V gene. The CDR3 runs to 14 residues. V lost 5 bases, J lost 3 bases, and 1 base stayed unmatched. The CDR3 protein is CASSRTSGSYEQYF. CDR3 in DNA: TGTGCCAGCAGTCGGACTAGCGGGAGCTACGAGCAGTACTTC.

This rearrangement joins TRBV2 to TRBJ2-7; TRBD1 might be the D (7 bases). Germline V gene sequence: CDR1 SNHLY, CDR2 FYNNEI. Trimming took 3 bases from V and 11 from J, leaving 20 bases between them. This CDR3 contains 14 residues. DNA for the CDR3: TGTGCCAGCAGTGAGGGAGGTGGACAGGCCCCGAAGTACTTC. Its translation: CASSEGGGQAPKYF.

This chain links TRBV9 with TRBJ1-4, with 7 bases that match TRBD1. J gave up 3 bases and V 3 bases, and 5 bases lay outside the gene matches. CDR1 is SGDLS, CDR2 YYNGEE, per germline. The CDR3 consists of 15 residues. The CDR3 region is CASSAGTEPNEKLFF. DNA of the CDR3: TGTGCCAGCAGCGCCGGGACAGAACCTAATGAAAAACTGTTTTTT.

The chain recombines TRBV4-2 with TRBJ2-7; 7 nucleotides agree with TRBD2. CDR1 LGHNA and CDR2 YNFKEQ come from the germline V gene. Germline trimming cut 4 bases from V and 2 bases from J; bases unmatched to any gene: 20. The CDR3 covers 19 residues. The CDR3 here is CASSRFPATSDQTTYEQYF. In nucleotides, the CDR3 is TGTGCCAGCAGCCGGTTCCCCGCTACTAGCGACCAGACCACCTACGAGCAGTACTTC.

This clone was found a few times. The rearrangement uses TRBV19 and TRBJ1-1; D remains ambiguous. Trimming removed 6 bases from V and 0 bases from J, with 11 bases in between. This CDR3 is built from 14 residues. Germline CDR1 reads LNHDA; CDR2 reads SQIVND (reference sequence). The CDR3: CASSLEDLNTEAFF. DNA of the CDR3: TGTGCCAGTAGCCTCGAGGATTTGAACACTGAAGCTTTCTTT.

This chain uses TRBV25-1 with TRBJ2-1; tentative D call: TRBD1 (5 bases). This CDR3 is built from 15 residues. Germline CDR1 is MGHDK and CDR2 is SYGVNS. Trimming cost V 8 bases and J 0 bases, with 14 bases left between them. The CDR3 loop reads CASESQGLSYNEQFF. DNA of the CDR3: TGTGCCAGCGAATCTCAGGGCCTCTCCTACAATGAGCAGTTCTTC.

The genes are TRBV5-5 and TRBJ1-6; tentative D call: TRBD1 (5 bases). CDR3 size: 15 residues. Germline values: CDR1 SGHKS, CDR2 YYEKEE (reference sequence). V gave up 1 base and J gave up 6 bases, with 11 bases separating them. CDR3 in amino acids: CASSLLDTPNSPLHF. Written as DNA, the CDR3 is TGTGCCAGCAGCTTGTTGGACACTCCTAATTCACCCCTCCACTTT.

A few counts support this clone. This rearrangement joins TRBV15 to TRBJ1-4; D is unclear. Looked up from germline, CDR1 is LNHNV and CDR2 is YYDKDF (reference sequence). The CDR3 loop spans 15 amino acids. Trimming removed 0 bases from V and 8 bases from J, with 13 bases in between. CDR3 loop: CATSRDLGPAEKLFF. As DNA, the CDR3 is TGTGCCACCAGCAGAGATTTGGGCCCCGCGGAAAAACTGTTTTTT.

The chain uses TRBV28 and TRBJ2-3, with D maybe TRBD2 (5 bases). The CDR3 has 14 amino acids. Germline CDR1 reads MDHEN; CDR2 reads SYDVKM. V dropped 5 bases and J dropped 5 bases, with 14 bases sitting between them. CDR3 nucleotides: TGTGCCAGCAGTGGGAGAAGTAGTCGAGATACGCAGTATTTT. Its translation: CASSGRSSRDTQYF.

This chain connects TRBV6-1 to TRBJ2-7; 11 bases match TRBD1. Germline CDR1 MNHNS, CDR2 SASEGT. Unmatched junction bases numbered 6, after V lost 0 bases and J lost 2 bases. There are 17 residues in the CDR3. As DNA, the CDR3 is TGTGCCAGCAGTGAAGCGGGCTCGGGACAGGGGGCCTACGAGCAGTACTTC. The encoded protein is CASSEAGSGQGAYEQYF.

Here the CDR3 DNA reads TGTGCCAGCACACTGAGGCCCTACGAGCAGTACTTC. This sequence encodes CASTLRPYEQYF. This sequence joins TRBV6-1 and TRBJ2-7; D not certain. Trimming stripped 7 bases from V and 2 bases from J, with 9 bases between. The germline gives CDR1 MNHNS, CDR2 SASEGT. The CDR3 contains 12 residues.

The rearrangement uses TRBV5-1 and TRBJ1-5; D not resolved. This CDR3 has 14 residues. Trimming pared 4 bases from V and 5 bases from J, leaving 13 bases between. Looked up from germline, CDR1 is SGHRS and CDR2 is YFSETQ. CDR3: CASSPEGGDQPQHF. The CDR3, as DNA: TGCGCCAGCAGCCCGGAGGGTGGGGATCAGCCCCAGCATTTT.

V usage is TRBV6-4 and J usage is TRBJ2-7; TRBD2 matches 9 bases. From germline, CDR1 is MRHNA and CDR2 SNTAGT. The CDR3 has 15 residues. The ends lost 3 bases at V and 1 base at J; junction bases unmatched: 4. This CDR3 is CASSERAGGSYEQYF. DNA of the CDR3: TGTGCCAGCAGTGAGAGAGCGGGAGGATCCTACGAGCAGTACTTC.